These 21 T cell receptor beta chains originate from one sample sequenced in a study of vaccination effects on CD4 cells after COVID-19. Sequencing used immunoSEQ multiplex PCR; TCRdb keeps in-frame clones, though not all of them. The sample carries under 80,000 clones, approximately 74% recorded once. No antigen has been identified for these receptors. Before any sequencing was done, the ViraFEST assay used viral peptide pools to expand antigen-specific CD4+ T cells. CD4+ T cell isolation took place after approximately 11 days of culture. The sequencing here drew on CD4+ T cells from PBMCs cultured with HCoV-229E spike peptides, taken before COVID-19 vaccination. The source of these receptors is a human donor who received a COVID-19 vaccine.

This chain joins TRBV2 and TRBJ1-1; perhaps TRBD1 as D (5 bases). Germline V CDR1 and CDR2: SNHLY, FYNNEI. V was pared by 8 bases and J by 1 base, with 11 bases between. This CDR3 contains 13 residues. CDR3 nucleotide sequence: TGTGCCAGCGACACGAGGGGGAACACTGAAGCTTTCTTT. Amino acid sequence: CASDTRGNTEAFF.

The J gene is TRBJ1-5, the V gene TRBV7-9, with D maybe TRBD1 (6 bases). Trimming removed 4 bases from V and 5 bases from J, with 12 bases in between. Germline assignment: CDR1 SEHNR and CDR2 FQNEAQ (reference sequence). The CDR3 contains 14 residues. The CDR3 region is CASSSWTDHQPQHF. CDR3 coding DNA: TGTGCCAGCAGCTCCTGGACAGACCATCAGCCCCAGCATTTT. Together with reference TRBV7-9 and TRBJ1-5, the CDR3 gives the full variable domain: DTGVSQNPRHKITKRGQNVTFRCDPISEHNRLYWYRQTLGQGPEFLTYFQNEAQLEKSRLLSDRFSAERPKGSFSTLEIQRTEQGDSAMYLCASSSWTDHQPQHFGDGTRLSIL.

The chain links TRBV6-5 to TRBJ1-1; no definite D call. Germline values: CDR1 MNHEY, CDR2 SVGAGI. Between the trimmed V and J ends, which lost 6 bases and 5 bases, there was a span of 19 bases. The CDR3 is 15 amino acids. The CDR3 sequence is CASRTQGLGLTEAFF. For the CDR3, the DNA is TGTGCCAGCAGAACCCAAGGGTTAGGTTTGACTGAAGCTTTCTTT.

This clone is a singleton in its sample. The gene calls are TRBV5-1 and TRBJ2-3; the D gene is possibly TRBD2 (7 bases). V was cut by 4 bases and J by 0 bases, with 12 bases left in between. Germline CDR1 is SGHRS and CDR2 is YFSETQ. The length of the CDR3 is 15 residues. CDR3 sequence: CASSGAGASTDTQYF. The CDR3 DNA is TGCGCCAGCAGCGGGGCGGGGGCAAGCACAGATACGCAGTATTTT.

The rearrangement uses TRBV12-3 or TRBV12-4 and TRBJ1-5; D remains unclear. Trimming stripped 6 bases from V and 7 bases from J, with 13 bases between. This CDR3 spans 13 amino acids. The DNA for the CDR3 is TGTGCCAGCAGCCGCACTGAGTTACAGCCCCAGCATTTT. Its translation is CASSRTELQPQHF.

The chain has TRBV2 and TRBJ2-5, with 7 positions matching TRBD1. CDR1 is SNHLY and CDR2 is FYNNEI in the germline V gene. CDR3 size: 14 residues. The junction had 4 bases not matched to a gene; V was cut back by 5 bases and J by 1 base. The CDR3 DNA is TGTGCCAGCAGTCGAGACAGGGCCCAAGAGACCCAGTACTTC. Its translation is CASSRDRAQETQYF.

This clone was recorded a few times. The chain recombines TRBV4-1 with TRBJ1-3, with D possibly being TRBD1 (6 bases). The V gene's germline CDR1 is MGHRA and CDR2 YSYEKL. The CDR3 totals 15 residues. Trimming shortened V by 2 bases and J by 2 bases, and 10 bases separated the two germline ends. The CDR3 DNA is TGCGCCAGCAGCCAACACGCAGGGGCTGGAAACACCATATATTTT. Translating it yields CASSQHAGAGNTIYF.

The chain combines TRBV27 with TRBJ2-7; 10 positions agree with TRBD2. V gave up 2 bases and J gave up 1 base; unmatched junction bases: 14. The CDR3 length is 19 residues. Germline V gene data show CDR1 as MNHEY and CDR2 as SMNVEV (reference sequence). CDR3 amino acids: CASSLPRPPSGGPSYEQYV. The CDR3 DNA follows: TGTGCCAGCAGTTTACCTCGGCCTCCTAGCGGGGGTCCTTCCTACGAGCAGTACGTC.

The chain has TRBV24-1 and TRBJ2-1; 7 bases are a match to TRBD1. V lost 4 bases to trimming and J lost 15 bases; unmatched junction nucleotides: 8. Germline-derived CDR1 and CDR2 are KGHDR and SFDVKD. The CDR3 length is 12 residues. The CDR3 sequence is CATSERGTERFF. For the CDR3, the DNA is TGTGCCACCAGTGAGAGGGGGACAGAGAGGTTCTTC.

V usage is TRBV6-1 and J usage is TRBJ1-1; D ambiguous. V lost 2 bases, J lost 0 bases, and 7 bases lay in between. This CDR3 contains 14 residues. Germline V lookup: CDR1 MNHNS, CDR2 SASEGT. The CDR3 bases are TGTGCCAGCAGTGAACAAACCGTGAACACTGAAGCTTTCTTT. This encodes CASSEQTVNTEAFF.

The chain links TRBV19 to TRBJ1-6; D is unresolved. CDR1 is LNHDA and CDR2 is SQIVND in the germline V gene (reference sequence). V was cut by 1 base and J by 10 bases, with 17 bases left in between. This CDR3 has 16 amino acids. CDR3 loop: CASSIGGSGRSSPLHF. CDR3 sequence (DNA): TGTGCCAGTAGTATAGGCGGGTCGGGCCGAAGCTCACCCCTCCACTTT.

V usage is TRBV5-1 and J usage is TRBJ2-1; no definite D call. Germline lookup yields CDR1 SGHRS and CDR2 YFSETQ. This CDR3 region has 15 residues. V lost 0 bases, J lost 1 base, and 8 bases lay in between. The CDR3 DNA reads TGCGCCAGCAGCTTGGGTACCGGATCCTACAATGAGCAGTTCTTC. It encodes CASSLGTGSYNEQFF.

The CDR3 is CATARTGRTNEQFF. DNA for the CDR3: TGTGCCACCGCAAGGACGGGGCGGACAAATGAGCAGTTCTTC. V usage is TRBV24-1 and J usage is TRBJ2-1, with D perhaps matching TRBD1 or TRBD2 (5 bases each). The V and J ends lost 9 bases and 7 bases respectively, with 18 bases between them. Germline CDR1 and CDR2: KGHDR and SFDVKD. This CDR3 has 14 amino acids.

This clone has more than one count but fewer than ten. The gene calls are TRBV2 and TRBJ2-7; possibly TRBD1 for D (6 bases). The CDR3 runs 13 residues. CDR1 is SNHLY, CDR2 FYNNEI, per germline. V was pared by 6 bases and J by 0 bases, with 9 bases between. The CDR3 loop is CASSRDTSYEQYV. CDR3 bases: TGTGCCAGCAGCCGGGACACCTCCTACGAGCAGTACGTC.

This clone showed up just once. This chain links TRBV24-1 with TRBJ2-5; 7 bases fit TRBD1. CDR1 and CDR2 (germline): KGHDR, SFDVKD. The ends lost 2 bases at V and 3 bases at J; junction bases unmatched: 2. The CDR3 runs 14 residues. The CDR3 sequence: CATSDSGQKETQYF. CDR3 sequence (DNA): TGTGCCACCAGTGATTCGGGACAGAAAGAGACCCAGTACTTC.

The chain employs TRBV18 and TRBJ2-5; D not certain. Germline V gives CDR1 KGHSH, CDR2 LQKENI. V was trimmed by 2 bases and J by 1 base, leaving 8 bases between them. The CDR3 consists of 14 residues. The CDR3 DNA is TGTGCCAGCTCACCAGTACGATCCCAAGAGACCCAGTACTTC. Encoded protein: CASSPVRSQETQYF. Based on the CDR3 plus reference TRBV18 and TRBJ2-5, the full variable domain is NAGVMQNPRHLVRRRGQEARLRCSPMKGHSHVYWYRQLPEEGLKFMVYLQKENIIDESGMPKERFSAEFPKEGPSILRIQQVVRGDSAAYFCASSPVRSQETQYFGPGTRLLVL.

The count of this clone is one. CDR3: CASSLFGFEKLFF. The CDR3 nucleotides read TGTGCCAGCAGCTTATTTGGGTTTGAAAAACTGTTTTTT. The rearrangement links TRBV7-2 to TRBJ1-4; D gene uncertain. This CDR3 has 13 amino acids. CDR1 and CDR2 from the germline V gene are SGHTA and FQGNSA. V was trimmed by 2 bases and J by 7 bases, leaving 8 bases between them.

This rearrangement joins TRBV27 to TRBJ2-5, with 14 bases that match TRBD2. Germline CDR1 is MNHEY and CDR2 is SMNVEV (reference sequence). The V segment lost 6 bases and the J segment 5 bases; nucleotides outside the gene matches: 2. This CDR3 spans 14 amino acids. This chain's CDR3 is CASRGLAGEETQYF. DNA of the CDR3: TGTGCCAGCAGGGGACTAGCGGGGGAGGAGACCCAGTACTTC.

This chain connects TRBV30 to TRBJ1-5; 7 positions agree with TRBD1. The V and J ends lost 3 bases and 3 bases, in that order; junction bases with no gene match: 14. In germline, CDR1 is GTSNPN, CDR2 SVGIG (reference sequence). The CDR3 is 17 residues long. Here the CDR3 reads CAWRSYSRGGFNQPQHF. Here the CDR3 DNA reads TGTGCCTGGAGATCATACTCCAGGGGGGGATTCAATCAGCCCCAGCATTTT.

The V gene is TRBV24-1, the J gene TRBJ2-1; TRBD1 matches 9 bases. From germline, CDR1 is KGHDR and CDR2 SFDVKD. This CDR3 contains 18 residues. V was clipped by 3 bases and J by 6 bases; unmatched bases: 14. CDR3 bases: TGTGCCACCAGTGATCGACTACCCGGGACAGGGTCGAGCAATGAGCAGTTCTTC. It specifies CATSDRLPGTGSSNEQFF.

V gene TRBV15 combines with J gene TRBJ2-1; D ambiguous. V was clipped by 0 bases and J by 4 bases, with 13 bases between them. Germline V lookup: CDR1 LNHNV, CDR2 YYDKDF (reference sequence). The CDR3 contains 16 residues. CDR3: CATSREAGSTYNEQFF. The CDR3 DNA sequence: TGTGCCACCAGCAGAGAGGCCGGTTCAACGTACAATGAGCAGTTCTTC.